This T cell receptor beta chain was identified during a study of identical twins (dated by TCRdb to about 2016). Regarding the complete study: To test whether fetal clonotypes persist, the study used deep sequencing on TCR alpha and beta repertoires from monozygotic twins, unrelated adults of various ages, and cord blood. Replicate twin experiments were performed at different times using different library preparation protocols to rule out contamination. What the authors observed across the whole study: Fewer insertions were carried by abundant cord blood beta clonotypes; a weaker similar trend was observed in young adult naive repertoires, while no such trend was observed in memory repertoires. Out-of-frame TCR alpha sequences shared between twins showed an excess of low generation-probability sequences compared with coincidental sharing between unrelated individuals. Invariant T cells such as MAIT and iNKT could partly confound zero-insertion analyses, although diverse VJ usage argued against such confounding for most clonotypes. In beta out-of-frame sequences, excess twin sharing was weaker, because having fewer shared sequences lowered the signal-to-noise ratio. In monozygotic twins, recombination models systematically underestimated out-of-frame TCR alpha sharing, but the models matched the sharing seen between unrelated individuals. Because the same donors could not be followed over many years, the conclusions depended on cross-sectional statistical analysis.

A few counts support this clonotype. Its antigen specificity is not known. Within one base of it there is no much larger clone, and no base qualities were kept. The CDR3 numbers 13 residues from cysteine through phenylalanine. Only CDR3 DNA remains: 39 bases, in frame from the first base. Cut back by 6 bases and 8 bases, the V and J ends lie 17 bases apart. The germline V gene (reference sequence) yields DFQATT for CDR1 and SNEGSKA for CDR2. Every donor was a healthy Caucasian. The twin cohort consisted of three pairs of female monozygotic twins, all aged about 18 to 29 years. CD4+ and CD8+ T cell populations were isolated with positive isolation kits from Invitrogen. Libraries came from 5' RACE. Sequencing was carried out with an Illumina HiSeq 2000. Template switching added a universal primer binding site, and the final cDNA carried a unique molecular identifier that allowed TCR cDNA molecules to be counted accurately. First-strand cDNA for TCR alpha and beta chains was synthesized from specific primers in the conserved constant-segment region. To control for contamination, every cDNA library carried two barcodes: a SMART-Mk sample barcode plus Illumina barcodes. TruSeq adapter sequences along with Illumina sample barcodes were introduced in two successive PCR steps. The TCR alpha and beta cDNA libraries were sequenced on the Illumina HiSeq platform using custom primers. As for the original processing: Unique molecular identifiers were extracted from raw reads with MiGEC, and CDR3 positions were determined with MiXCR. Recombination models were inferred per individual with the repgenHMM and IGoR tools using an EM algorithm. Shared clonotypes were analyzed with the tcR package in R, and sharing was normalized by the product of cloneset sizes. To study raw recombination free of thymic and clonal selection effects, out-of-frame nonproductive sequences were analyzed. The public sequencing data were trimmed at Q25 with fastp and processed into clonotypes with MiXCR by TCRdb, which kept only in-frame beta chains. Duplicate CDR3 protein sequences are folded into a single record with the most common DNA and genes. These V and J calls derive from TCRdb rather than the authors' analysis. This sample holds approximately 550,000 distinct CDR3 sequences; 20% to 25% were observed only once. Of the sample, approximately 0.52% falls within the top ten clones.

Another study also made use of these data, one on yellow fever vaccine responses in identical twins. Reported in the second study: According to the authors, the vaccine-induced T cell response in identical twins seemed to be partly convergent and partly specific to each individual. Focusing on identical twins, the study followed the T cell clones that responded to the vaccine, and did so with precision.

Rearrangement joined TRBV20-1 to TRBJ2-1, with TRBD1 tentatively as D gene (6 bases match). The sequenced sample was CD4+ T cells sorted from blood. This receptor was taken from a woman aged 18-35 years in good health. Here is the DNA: TGCAGTGCCAGGGGTCAGTTGAGCGATGAGCAGTTCTTC. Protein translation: CSARGQLSDEQFF.